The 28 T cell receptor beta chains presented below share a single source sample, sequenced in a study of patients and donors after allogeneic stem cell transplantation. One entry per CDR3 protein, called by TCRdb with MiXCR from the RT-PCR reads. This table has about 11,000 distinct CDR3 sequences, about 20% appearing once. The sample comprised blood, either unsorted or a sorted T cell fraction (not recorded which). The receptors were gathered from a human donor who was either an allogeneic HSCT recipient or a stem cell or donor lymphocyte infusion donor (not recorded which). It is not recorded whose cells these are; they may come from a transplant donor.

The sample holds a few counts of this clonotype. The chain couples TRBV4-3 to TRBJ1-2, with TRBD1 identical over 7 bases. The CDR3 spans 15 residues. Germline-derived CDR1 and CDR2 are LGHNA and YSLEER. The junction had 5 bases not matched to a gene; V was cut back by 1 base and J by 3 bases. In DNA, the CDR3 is TGCGCCAGCAGCCAAGGTCGAGGGGGCGACTATGGCTACACCTTC. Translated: CASSQGRGGDYGYTF.

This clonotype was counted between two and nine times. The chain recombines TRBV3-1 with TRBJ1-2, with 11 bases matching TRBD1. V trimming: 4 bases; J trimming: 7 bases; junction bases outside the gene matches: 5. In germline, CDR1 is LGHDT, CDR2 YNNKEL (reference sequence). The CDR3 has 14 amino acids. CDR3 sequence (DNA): TGTGCCAGCAGCCCGGACAGGGGGCAAGCTGGCTACACCTTC. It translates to CASSPDRGQAGYTF.

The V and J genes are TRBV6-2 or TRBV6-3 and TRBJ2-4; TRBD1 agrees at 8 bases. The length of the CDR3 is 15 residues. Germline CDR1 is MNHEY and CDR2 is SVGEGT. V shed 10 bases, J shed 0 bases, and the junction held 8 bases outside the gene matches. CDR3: CATTGQALAKNIQYF. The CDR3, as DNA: TGTGCCACCACGGGACAGGCCCTAGCCAAAAACATTCAGTACTTC.

This chain's CDR3 is CAWRQGRPYEQYF. In DNA, the CDR3 is TGTGCCTGGAGACAGGGCAGGCCCTACGAGCAGTACTTC. V gene TRBV30 combines with J gene TRBJ2-7; the D gene is possibly TRBD1 (6 bases). Looked up from germline, CDR1 is GTSNPN and CDR2 is SVGIG (reference sequence). CDR3 length: 13 amino acids. V lost 3 bases and J lost 2, with 11 bases in between. Supplemented by reference TRBV30 and TRBJ2-7, the full variable domain reads SQTIHQWPATLVQPVGSPLSLECTVEGTSNPNLYWYRQAAGRGLQLLFYSVGIGQISSEVPQNLSASRPQDRQFILSSKKLLLSDSGFYLCAWRQGRPYEQYFGPGTRLTVT.

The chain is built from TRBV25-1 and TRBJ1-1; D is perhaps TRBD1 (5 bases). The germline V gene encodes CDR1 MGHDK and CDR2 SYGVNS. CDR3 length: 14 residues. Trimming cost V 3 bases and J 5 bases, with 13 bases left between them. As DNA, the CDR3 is TGTGCCAGCAGTGATCGGCAGGGAGGGACTGAAGCTTTCTTT. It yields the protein CASSDRQGGTEAFF.

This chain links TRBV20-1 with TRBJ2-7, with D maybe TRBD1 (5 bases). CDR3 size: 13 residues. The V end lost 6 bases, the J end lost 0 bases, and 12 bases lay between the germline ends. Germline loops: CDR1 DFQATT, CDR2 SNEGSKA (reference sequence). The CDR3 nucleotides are TGCAGTGCCCTACAGGTCATCTCCTACGAGCAGTACTTC. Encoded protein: CSALQVISYEQYF.

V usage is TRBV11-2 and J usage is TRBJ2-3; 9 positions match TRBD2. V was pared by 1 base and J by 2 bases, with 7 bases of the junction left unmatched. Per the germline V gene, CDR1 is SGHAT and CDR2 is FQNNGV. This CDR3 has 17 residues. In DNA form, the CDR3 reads TGTGCCAGCAGCTTAGGCGTGGCTAGCGGGGACACAGATACGCAGTATTTT. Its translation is CASSLGVASGDTDTQYF.

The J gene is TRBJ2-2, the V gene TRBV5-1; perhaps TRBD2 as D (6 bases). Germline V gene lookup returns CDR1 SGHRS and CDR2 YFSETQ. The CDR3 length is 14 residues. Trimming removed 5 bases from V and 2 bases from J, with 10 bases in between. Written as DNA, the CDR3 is TGCGCCAGCAGATGGGACTCAAACACCGGGGAGCTGTTTTTT. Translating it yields CASRWDSNTGELFF.

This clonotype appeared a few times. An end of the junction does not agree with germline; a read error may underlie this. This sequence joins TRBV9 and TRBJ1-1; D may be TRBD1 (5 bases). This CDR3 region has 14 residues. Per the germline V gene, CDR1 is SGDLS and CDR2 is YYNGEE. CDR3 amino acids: CASSAGLENTEVFF. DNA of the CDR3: TGTGCCAGCAGCGCGGGACTCGAGAACACTGAAGTTTTCTTT.

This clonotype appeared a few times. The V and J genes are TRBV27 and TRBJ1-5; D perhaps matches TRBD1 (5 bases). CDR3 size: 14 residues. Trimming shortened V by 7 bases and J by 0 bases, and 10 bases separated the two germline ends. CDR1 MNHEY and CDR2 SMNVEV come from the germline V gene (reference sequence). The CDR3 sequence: CASKGKNSNQPQHF. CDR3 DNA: TGTGCCAGCAAGGGGAAAAATAGCAATCAGCCCCAGCATTTT.

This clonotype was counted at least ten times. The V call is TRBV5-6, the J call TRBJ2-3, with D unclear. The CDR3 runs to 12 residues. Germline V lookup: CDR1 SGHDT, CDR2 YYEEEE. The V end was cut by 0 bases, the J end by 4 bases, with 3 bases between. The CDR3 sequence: CASSLAADTQYF. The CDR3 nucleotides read TGTGCCAGCAGCTTGGCCGCAGATACGCAGTATTTT.

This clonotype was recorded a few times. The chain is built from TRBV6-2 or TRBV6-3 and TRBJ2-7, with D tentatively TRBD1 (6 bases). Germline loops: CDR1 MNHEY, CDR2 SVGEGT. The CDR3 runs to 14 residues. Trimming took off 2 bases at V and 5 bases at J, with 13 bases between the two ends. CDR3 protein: CASSYGDTRNEQYF. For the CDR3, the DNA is TGTGCCAGCAGTTACGGGGACACTCGGAACGAGCAGTACTTC.

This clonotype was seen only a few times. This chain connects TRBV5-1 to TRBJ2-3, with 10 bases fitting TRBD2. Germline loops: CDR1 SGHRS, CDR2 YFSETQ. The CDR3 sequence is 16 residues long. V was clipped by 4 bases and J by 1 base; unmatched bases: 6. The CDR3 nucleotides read TGCGCCAGCAGCATTACCGGGACTAGCGGCACAGATACGCAGTATTTT. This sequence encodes CASSITGTSGTDTQYF.

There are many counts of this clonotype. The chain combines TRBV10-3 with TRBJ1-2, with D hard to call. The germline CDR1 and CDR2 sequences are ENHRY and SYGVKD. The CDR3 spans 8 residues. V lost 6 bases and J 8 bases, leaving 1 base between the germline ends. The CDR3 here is CAIRGYTF. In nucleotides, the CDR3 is TGTGCCATCAGAGGCTACACCTTC.

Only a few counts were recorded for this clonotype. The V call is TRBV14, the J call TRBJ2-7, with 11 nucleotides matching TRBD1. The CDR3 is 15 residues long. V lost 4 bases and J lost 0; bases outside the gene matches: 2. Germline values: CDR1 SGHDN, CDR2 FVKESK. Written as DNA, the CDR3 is TGTGCCAGCAGCCTCGGGACAGGGGGCTCCTACGAGCAGTACTTC. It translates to CASSLGTGGSYEQYF.

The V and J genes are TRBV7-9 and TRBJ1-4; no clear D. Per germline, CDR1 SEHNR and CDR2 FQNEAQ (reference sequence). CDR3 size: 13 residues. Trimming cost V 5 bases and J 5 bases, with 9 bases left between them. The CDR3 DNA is TGTGCCAGCAGCCCCCACCCGAATGAAAAACTGTTTTTT. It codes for CASSPHPNEKLFF. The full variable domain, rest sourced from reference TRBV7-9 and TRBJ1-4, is DTGVSQNPRHKITKRGQNVTFRCDPISEHNRLYWYRQTLGQGPEFLTYFQNEAQLEKSRLLSDRFSAERPKGSFSTLEIQRTEQGDSAMYLCASSPHPNEKLFFGSGTQLSVL.

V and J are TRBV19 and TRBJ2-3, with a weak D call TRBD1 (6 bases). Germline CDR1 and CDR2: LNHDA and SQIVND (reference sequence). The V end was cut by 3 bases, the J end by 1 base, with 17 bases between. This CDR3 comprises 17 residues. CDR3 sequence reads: CASSIRDMWAGTDTQYF. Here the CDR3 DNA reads TGTGCCAGTAGTATCCGGGACATGTGGGCTGGCACAGATACGCAGTATTTT.

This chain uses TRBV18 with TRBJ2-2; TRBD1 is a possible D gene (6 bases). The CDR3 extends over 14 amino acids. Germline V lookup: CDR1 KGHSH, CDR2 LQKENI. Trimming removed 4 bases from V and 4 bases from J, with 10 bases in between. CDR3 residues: CASSQGQVTGELFF. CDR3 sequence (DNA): TGTGCCAGCTCACAGGGACAAGTCACCGGGGAGCTGTTTTTT. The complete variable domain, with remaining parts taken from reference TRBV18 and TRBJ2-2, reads NAGVMQNPRHLVRRRGQEARLRCSPMKGHSHVYWYRQLPEEGLKFMVYLQKENIIDESGMPKERFSAEFPKEGPSILRIQQVVRGDSAAYFCASSQGQVTGELFFGEGSRLTVL.

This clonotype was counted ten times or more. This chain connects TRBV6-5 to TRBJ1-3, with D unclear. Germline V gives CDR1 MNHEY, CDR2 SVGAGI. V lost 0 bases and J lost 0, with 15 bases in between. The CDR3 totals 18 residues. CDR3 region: CASSYSMVTVASGNTIYF. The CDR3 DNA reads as TGTGCCAGCAGTTACTCGATGGTTACCGTAGCCTCTGGAAACACCATATATTTT.

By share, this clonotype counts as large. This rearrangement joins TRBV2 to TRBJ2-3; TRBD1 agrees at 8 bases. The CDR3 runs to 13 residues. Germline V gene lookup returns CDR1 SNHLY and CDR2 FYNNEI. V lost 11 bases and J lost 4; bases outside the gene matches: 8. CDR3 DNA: TGTGCCCAGCGGACAGGGAGCGCAGATACGCAGTATTTT. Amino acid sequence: CAQRTGSADTQYF.

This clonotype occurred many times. CDR3: CASSYSGGRFKDTEAFF. DNA of the CDR3: TGTGCCAGCAGTTACTCTGGGGGGCGCTTTAAGGACACTGAAGCTTTCTTT. The V and J genes are TRBV6-5 and TRBJ1-1; D may be TRBD1 (6 bases). CDR1 is MNHEY and CDR2 is SVGAGI in the germline V gene. This CDR3 comprises 17 residues. With 0 bases removed from V and 3 bases from J, the gap between germline ends came to 17 bases.

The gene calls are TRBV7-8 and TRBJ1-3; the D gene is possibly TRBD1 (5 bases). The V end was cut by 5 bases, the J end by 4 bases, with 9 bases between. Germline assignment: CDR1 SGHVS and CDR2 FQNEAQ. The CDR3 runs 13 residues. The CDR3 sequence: CASSQGIGNTIYF. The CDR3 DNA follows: TGTGCCAGCAGCCAGGGAATCGGAAACACCATATATTTT.

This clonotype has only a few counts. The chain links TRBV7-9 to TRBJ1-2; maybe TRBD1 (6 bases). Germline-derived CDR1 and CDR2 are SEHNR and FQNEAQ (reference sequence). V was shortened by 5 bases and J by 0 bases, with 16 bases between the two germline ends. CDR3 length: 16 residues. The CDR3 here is CASSPGTRATNYGYTF. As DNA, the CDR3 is TGTGCCAGCAGCCCAGGGACACGAGCTACTAACTATGGCTACACCTTC.

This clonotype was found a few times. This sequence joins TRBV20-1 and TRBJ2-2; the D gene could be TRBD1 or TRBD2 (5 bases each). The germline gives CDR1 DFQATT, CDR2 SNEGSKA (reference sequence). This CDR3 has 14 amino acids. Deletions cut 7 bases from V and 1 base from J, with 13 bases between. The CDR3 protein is CSVYGGRNTGELFF. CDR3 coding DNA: TGCAGTGTTTATGGGGGTAGGAACACCGGGGAGCTGTTTTTT.

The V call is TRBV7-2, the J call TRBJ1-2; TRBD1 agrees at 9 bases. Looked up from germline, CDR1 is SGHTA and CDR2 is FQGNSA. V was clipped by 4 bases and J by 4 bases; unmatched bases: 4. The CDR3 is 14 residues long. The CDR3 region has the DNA TGTGCCAGCAGCTCTGGACAGGGGCTCTATGGCTACACCTTC. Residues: CASSSGQGLYGYTF.

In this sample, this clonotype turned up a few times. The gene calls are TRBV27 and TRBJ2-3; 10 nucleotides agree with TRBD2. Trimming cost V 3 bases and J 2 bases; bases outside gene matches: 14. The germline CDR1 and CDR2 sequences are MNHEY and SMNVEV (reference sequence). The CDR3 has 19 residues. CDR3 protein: CASSFRGRFGTSATDTQYF. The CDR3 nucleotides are TGTGCCAGCAGTTTCAGGGGGAGATTCGGGACTAGCGCCACAGATACGCAGTATTTT.

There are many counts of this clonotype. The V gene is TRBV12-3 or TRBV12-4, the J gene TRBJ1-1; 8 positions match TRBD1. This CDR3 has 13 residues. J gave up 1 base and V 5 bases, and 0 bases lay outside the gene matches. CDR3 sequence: CASSDRGNTEAFF. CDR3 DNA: TGTGCCAGCAGTGACAGGGGGAACACTGAAGCTTTCTTT.

Here the CDR3 reads CSVGQANTEAFF. The CDR3, as DNA: TGCAGTGTGGGACAGGCTAACACTGAAGCTTTCTTT. V is TRBV20-1 and J is TRBJ1-1; 8 positions match TRBD1. Germline values: CDR1 DFQATT, CDR2 SNEGSKA (reference sequence). The CDR3 is 12 residues long. V dropped 7 bases and J dropped 2; count of bases not matched to a gene: 3.